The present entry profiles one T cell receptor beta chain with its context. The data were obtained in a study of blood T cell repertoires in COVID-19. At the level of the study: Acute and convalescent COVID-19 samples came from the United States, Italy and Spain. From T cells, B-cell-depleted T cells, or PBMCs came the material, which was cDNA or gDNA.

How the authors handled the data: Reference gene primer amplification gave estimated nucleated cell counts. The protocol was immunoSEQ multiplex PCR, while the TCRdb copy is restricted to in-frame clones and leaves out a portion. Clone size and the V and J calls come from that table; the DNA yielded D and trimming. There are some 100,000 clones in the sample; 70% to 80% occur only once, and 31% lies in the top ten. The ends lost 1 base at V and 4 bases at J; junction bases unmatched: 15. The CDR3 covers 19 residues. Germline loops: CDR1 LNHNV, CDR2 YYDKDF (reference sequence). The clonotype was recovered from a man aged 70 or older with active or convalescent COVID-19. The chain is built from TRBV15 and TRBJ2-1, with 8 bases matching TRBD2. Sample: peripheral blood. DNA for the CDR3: TGTGCCACCAGCAGAGCGACCCCGCCTGGGGCGGGGGGTTACAATGAGCAGTTCTTC. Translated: CATSRATPPGAGGYNEQFF.